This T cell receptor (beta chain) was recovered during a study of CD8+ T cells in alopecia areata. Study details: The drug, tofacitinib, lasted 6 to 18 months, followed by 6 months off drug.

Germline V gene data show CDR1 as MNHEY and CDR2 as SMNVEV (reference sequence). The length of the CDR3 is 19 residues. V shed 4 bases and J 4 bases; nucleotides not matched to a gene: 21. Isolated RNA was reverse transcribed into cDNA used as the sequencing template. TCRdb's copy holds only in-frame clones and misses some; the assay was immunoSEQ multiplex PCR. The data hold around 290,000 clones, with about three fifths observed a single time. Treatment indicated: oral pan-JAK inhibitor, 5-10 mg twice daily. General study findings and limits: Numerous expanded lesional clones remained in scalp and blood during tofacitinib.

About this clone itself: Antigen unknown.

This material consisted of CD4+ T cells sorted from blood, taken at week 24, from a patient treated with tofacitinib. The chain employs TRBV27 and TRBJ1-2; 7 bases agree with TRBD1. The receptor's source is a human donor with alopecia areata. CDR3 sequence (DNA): TGTGCCAGCAGTTCGAGACACGGGACAGCCTTTACACCCGTCTATGGCTACACCTTC. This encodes CASSSRHGTAFTPVYGYTF.